The rows below give T cell receptor beta chains drawn from one sample of a study of cytomegalovirus exposure and HLA in healthy donors. This table comes from immunoSEQ multiplex PCR, and its TCRdb copy is limited to in-frame clones, with some not included. The sample includes around 180,000 clones, 75% to 90% seen only once; the top ten take 1%. The material sequenced was PBMCs. The receptor set was obtained from a boy younger than 10 in good health and CMV-seronegative. Each CDR3 is given with its conserved first and last residue. The order of the fields is clone size, V gene, D gene, J gene, CDR3 DNA, CDR3 protein. D genes are given only for firm matches. Clone size is shown for a subset of rows, as once, few, many or a class of expanded clone.

clone_size: -; v_call: TRBV11-2; d_call: TRBD2; j_call: TRBJ2-7; cdr3_nt: TGTGCCAGCAGCCAAGAACTAGCGGGCGACCCCTACGAGCAGTACTTC; cdr3_aa: CASSQELAGDPYEQYF
clone_size: -; v_call: TRBV30; d_call: -; j_call: TRBJ1-1; cdr3_nt: TGTGCCTGGAGTGATGGGGGCTCGAACACTGAAGCTTTCTTT; cdr3_aa: CAWSDGGSNTEAFF
clone_size: -; v_call: TRBV7-2; d_call: -; j_call: TRBJ1-2; cdr3_nt: TGTGCCAGCAGCCCCCCCAGTTCGCCCCAGACACGCGGCTACACCTTC; cdr3_aa: CASSPPSSPQTRGYTF
clone_size: -; v_call: TRBV4-1; d_call: TRBD1; j_call: TRBJ1-1; cdr3_nt: TGCGCCAGCAGCCCGAAACCTCCCGGGACAGAAGAAGCTTTCTTT; cdr3_aa: CASSPKPPGTEEAFF
clone_size: -; v_call: TRBV28; d_call: -; j_call: TRBJ2-5; cdr3_nt: TGTGCCACCGCGTCTCGGGGGTACCAAGAGACCCAGTACTTC; cdr3_aa: CATASRGYQETQYF
clone_size: -; v_call: TRBV7-9; d_call: -; j_call: TRBJ1-6; cdr3_nt: TGTGCCAGCAGCCTCGACAGAGTAAGCTCACCCCTCCACTTT; cdr3_aa: CASSLDRVSSPLHF
clone_size: -; v_call: TRBV5-6; d_call: -; j_call: TRBJ1-4; cdr3_nt: TGTGCCAGCAGCCCGAGGACGGGAGGGCTGTTTTTT; cdr3_aa: CASSPRTGGLFF
clone_size: -; v_call: TRBV30; d_call: -; j_call: TRBJ2-1; cdr3_nt: TGTGCCTGGAGTGAAGGGGCCAGGGGAAATGAGCAGTTCTTC; cdr3_aa: CAWSEGARGNEQFF
clone_size: few; v_call: TRBV27; d_call: TRBD2; j_call: TRBJ2-3; cdr3_nt: TGTGCCAGCAGTTTATCGACCAGCGGGGGGGCGGCGGATACGCAGTATTTT; cdr3_aa: CASSLSTSGGAADTQYF
clone_size: -; v_call: TRBV28; d_call: TRBD1; j_call: TRBJ1-1; cdr3_nt: TGTGCCAGCAGCCCGAGACAGGGTACCGCTGAAGCTTTCTTT; cdr3_aa: CASSPRQGTAEAFF
clone_size: -; v_call: TRBV7-6; d_call: -; j_call: TRBJ2-3; cdr3_nt: TGTGCCAGCAGCTCGGTCGGGGATACGCAGTATTTT; cdr3_aa: CASSSVGDTQYF
clone_size: -; v_call: TRBV19; d_call: -; j_call: TRBJ1-2; cdr3_nt: TGTGCCAGTAGTATTCACTTAACGGACTATGGCTACACCTTC; cdr3_aa: CASSIHLTDYGYTF
clone_size: few; v_call: TRBV5-1; d_call: -; j_call: TRBJ2-2; cdr3_nt: TGCGCCAGCAGCTTGGCCCTGGGGCAGCCCGGGGAGCTGTTTTTT; cdr3_aa: CASSLALGQPGELFF
clone_size: -; v_call: TRBV7-9; d_call: -; j_call: TRBJ1-5; cdr3_nt: TGTGCCAGCAGCTTAGGGGATCCAGGGTTCAATCAGCCCCAGCATTTT; cdr3_aa: CASSLGDPGFNQPQHF
clone_size: -; v_call: TRBV6-1; d_call: -; j_call: TRBJ1-1; cdr3_nt: TGTGCCAGCAGTCTATCAGGGGTAGGTGAAGCTTTCTTT; cdr3_aa: CASSLSGVGEAFF
clone_size: -; v_call: TRBV6-1; d_call: -; j_call: TRBJ2-1; cdr3_nt: TGTGCCAGCAGAATTACTAGTGGGACTTACAATGAGCAGTTCTTC; cdr3_aa: CASRITSGTYNEQFF
clone_size: -; v_call: TRBV6-1; d_call: TRBD1; j_call: TRBJ2-7; cdr3_nt: TGTGCCAGCAGCCACGGACAGGGGACCGAGCAGTACTTC; cdr3_aa: CASSHGQGTEQYF
clone_size: -; v_call: TRBV30; d_call: TRBD1; j_call: TRBJ2-7; cdr3_nt: TGTGCCTACGAGGACAGGGGGGGATCTGGGCAGTACTTC; cdr3_aa: CAYEDRGGSGQYF
clone_size: -; v_call: TRBV5-1; d_call: TRBD2; j_call: TRBJ2-3; cdr3_nt: TGCGCCAGCAGCCCAAGGCGTGAGCGGGAGAACACCCCCACAGATACGCAGTATTTT; cdr3_aa: CASSPRRERENTPTDTQYF
clone_size: -; v_call: TRBV15; d_call: TRBD1; j_call: TRBJ2-3; cdr3_nt: TGTGCCACCAGCAGAGGGGGACAGGGGGGAACAGATACGCAGTATTTT; cdr3_aa: CATSRGGQGGTDTQYF
clone_size: -; v_call: TRBV30; d_call: TRBD1; j_call: TRBJ1-1; cdr3_nt: TGTGCCTGGACCAACACCGGGACAGGGAACACTGAAGCTTTCTTT; cdr3_aa: CAWTNTGTGNTEAFF
clone_size: -; v_call: TRBV15; d_call: TRBD1; j_call: TRBJ2-7; cdr3_nt: TGTGCCACCAGCAGAGCCCAACAGGGGGACGAGCAGTACTTC; cdr3_aa: CATSRAQQGDEQYF
clone_size: -; v_call: TRBV11-1; d_call: TRBD2; j_call: TRBJ2-3; cdr3_nt: TGTGCCAGCAGCTTAGACCTAGCGGGAAGCACAGATACGCAGTATTTT; cdr3_aa: CASSLDLAGSTDTQYF
clone_size: few; v_call: TRBV30; d_call: TRBD1; j_call: TRBJ1-3; cdr3_nt: TGTGCCTGGAGTGACAGGGGGCTTGGAAACACCATATATTTT; cdr3_aa: CAWSDRGLGNTIYF
clone_size: -; v_call: TRBV29-1; d_call: -; j_call: TRBJ1-1; cdr3_nt: TGCAGCTCCACCGGCGGGAACACTGAAGCTTTCTTT; cdr3_aa: CSSTGGNTEAFF
clone_size: once; v_call: TRBV5-6; d_call: -; j_call: TRBJ1-3; cdr3_nt: TGTGCCAGCAGCTTATACGGCGGCAACTCTGGAAACACCATATATTTT; cdr3_aa: CASSLYGGNSGNTIYF
clone_size: -; v_call: TRBV7-9; d_call: -; j_call: TRBJ2-7; cdr3_nt: TGTGCCAGCAGCTTAGACCTCAGGGTCCACGAGCAGTACTTC; cdr3_aa: CASSLDLRVHEQYF
clone_size: -; v_call: TRBV27; d_call: -; j_call: TRBJ1-2; cdr3_nt: TGTGCCAGCAGTCCCCGGGGGGAGGCGGAAGGCTACACCTTC; cdr3_aa: CASSPRGEAEGYTF
clone_size: -; v_call: TRBV10-1; d_call: TRBD2; j_call: TRBJ2-1; cdr3_nt: TGCGCCAGCAGCCCAGGACTAGCGGCGAATGAGCAGTTCTTC; cdr3_aa: CASSPGLAANEQFF
clone_size: -; v_call: TRBV7-9; d_call: -; j_call: TRBJ2-7; cdr3_nt: TGTGCCAGCAGCTTAGGGGCAGCTGCATACGAGCAGTACTTC; cdr3_aa: CASSLGAAAYEQYF
clone_size: -; v_call: TRBV12-5; d_call: -; j_call: TRBJ2-3; cdr3_nt: TGTGCTAGTGGTCACGCAGAGGGAGTGTGCGCAGATACGCAGTATTTT; cdr3_aa: CASGHAEGVCADTQYF
clone_size: once; v_call: TRBV7-2; d_call: TRBD1; j_call: TRBJ1-2; cdr3_nt: TGTGCCAGCAGCTCCGCCGGGACAGGCTATGGCTACACCTTC; cdr3_aa: CASSSAGTGYGYTF
clone_size: -; v_call: TRBV19; d_call: -; j_call: TRBJ2-3; cdr3_nt: TGTGCCAGTAGTTTATTAGCGGCACGCACAGATACGCAGTATTTT; cdr3_aa: CASSLLAARTDTQYF
clone_size: few; v_call: TRBV5-4; d_call: -; j_call: TRBJ1-1; cdr3_nt: TGTGCCAGCAGCTTGGGCGGTGCCGTGGATGCTTTCTTT; cdr3_aa: CASSLGGAVDAFF
clone_size: -; v_call: TRBV2; d_call: -; j_call: TRBJ2-6; cdr3_nt: TGTGCCAGCAGTCACCGAGACAGGCCGATCTCTGGGGCCAACGTCCTGACTTTC; cdr3_aa: CASSHRDRPISGANVLTF
clone_size: -; v_call: TRBV27; d_call: TRBD1; j_call: TRBJ1-2; cdr3_nt: TGTGCCAGCAGTCAGAGACAGGGCGGGTATGGCTACACCTTC; cdr3_aa: CASSQRQGGYGYTF
clone_size: -; v_call: TRBV21-1; d_call: -; j_call: TRBJ2-4; cdr3_nt: TGTGCCAGCATCACCCGGACAGGGACTTTAGCCAAAAACATTCAGTACTTC; cdr3_aa: CASITRTGTLAKNIQYF
clone_size: few; v_call: TRBV25-1; d_call: -; j_call: TRBJ2-1; cdr3_nt: TGTGCCAGCACCCAGAAAACCGGGACAAGGGATGAGCAGTTCTTC; cdr3_aa: CASTQKTGTRDEQFF
clone_size: -; v_call: TRBV28; d_call: TRBD1; j_call: TRBJ1-4; cdr3_nt: TGTGCCAGCATCTCGGGACAGCTACGAGGAGAAAAACTGTTTTTT; cdr3_aa: CASISGQLRGEKLFF
clone_size: -; v_call: TRBV19; d_call: TRBD1; j_call: TRBJ2-3; cdr3_nt: TGTGCCAGTAGTACCCGGACAGGGGAGCGGCAGTATTTT; cdr3_aa: CASSTRTGERQYF
clone_size: -; v_call: TRBV5-8; d_call: -; j_call: TRBJ1-6; cdr3_nt: TGTGCCAGCAGTTCGTCGTTATTGTCGAGCTCACCCCTCCACTTT; cdr3_aa: CASSSSLLSSSPLHF
clone_size: -; v_call: TRBV28; d_call: TRBD1; j_call: TRBJ1-2; cdr3_nt: TGTGCCAGCAGTTTCAGGGGGCGAAACTATGGCTACACCTTC; cdr3_aa: CASSFRGRNYGYTF